This T cell receptor beta chain came from a study of T-cell memory formation after mild COVID-19. The overall study: Among the donors, TCR clusters were largely specific to each donor.

To note about this clonotype: The antigen remains unidentified.

TCRdb passed the 5' RACE reads through MiXCR, listing each CDR3 protein once. The table includes under 450,000 distinct CDR3 sequences, about 22% detected once. The CDR3 is 15 amino acids. V trimming: 1 base; J trimming: 0 bases; junction bases outside the gene matches: 0. Germline values: CDR1 SGHAT, CDR2 FQNNGV. Findings of the study overall: Memory cells collected pre-infection included some clones that later responded, suggesting cross-reactive memory joined. Contracting CD8+ clones were enriched in EMRA, CD4+ mainly in CM and EM.

The sequenced sample was PBMCs or a T cell subset sorted from them (not recorded which). The TCR sequence derives from an adult woman who had mild COVID-19 (a few samples of this study predate the infection). Cell type and time point are not known. The rearrangement uses TRBV11-2 and TRBJ2-5; 9 bases map to TRBD1. CDR3: CASSLGTGDQETQYF. CDR3 nucleotides: TGTGCCAGCAGCTTAGGGACAGGGGACCAAGAGACCCAGTACTTC. The full variable domain, in which reference TRBV11-2 and TRBJ2-5 provide the parts outside the CDR3, is EAGVAQSPRYKIIEKRQSVAFWCNPISGHATLYWYQQILGQGPKLLIQFQNNGVVDDSQLPKDRFSAERLKGVDSTLKIQPAKLEDSAVYLCASSLGTGDQETQYFGPGTRLLVL.